These 7 T cell receptor beta chains came from one sample sequenced in a study of cytomegalovirus exposure and HLA in healthy donors (TCRdb year 2017). Library creation used the immunoSEQ multiplex PCR assay. For the multiplex PCR, a mixture combining 60 forward primers for TCR Vbeta segments and 13 reverse primers for TCR Jbeta segments was used. This immuneACCESS table, as held by TCRdb, lists in-frame sequences with V and J called but not all clones. Of the missing ones, under half trace to an unresolved V gene in checked studies; the others have no known cause. Recorded for this sample are about 180,000 clones; 77% of them occurred a single time. The ten largest clones capture about 1.5% of the sample. The material sequenced was PBMCs. All receptors derive from a man between 18 and 35 years old in good health and CMV-seronegative.

This clone came up once. The genes are TRBV7-9 and TRBJ2-7, with 7 positions matching TRBD2. V trimming: 5 bases; J trimming: 3 bases; junction bases outside the gene matches: 16. Germline CDR1 is SEHNR and CDR2 is FQNEAQ (reference sequence). CDR3 length: 17 amino acids. The CDR3 sequence is CASSHPREASLIYEQYF. The CDR3 DNA is TGTGCCAGCAGCCACCCTCGGGAGGCCAGCCTTATCTACGAGCAGTACTTC.

This chain joins TRBV19 and TRBJ1-2; D unclear. Trimming removed 0 bases at V and 4 bases at J, with 15 bases between. CDR3 length equals 16 residues. Germline V gene lookup returns CDR1 LNHDA and CDR2 SQIVND (reference sequence). The CDR3 is CASSIDLPPVSYGYTF. CDR3 in DNA: TGTGCCAGTAGTATAGATCTCCCGCCGGTTTCCTATGGCTACACCTTC.

This chain joins TRBV2 and TRBJ2-7; TRBD1 might be the D (6 bases). Per germline, CDR1 SNHLY and CDR2 FYNNEI. This CDR3 has 13 amino acids. Trimming left V 8 bases short and J 2 bases short, with 13 bases between. In DNA, the CDR3 is TGTGCCAGCGTGACAGGATCCACCTACGAGCAGTACTTC. The encoded protein is CASVTGSTYEQYF.

The gene calls are TRBV30 and TRBJ2-2, with TRBD1 identical over 7 bases. Germline V gene data show CDR1 as GTSNPN and CDR2 as SVGIG (reference sequence). The CDR3 has 13 amino acids. The trim removed 2 bases at V and 5 bases at J, leaving 2 bases unmatched. CDR3 in amino acids: CAWSTGETGELFF. For the CDR3, the DNA is TGTGCCTGGAGTACAGGGGAAACCGGGGAGCTGTTTTTT.

J is TRBJ2-2 and V is TRBV7-6; 7 bases line up with TRBD2. V lost 5 bases to trimming and J lost 4 bases; unmatched junction nucleotides: 13. Germline V CDR1 and CDR2: SGHVS, FNYEAQ. The CDR3 totals 17 residues. The CDR3 loop reads CASSLEAGQGATGELFF. In nucleotides, the CDR3 is TGTGCCAGCAGCCTAGAAGCGGGGCAGGGAGCCACCGGGGAGCTGTTTTTT.

The V call is TRBV11-3, the J call TRBJ2-1, with TRBD1 matching over 9 bases. V shed 3 bases, J shed 8 bases, and the junction held 8 bases outside the gene matches. CDR1 and CDR2 (germline): SGHNT, YENEEA. CDR3 size: 15 residues. CDR3 nucleotides: TGTGCCAGCAGCTTCGGGACAGGGTCTTCGCATGAGCAGTTCTTC. This encodes CASSFGTGSSHEQFF.

The chain is built from TRBV7-2 and TRBJ1-5; 9 positions agree with TRBD1. The CDR3 is made up of 14 amino acids. V dropped 5 bases and J dropped 5; count of bases not matched to a gene: 4. Per the germline V gene, CDR1 is SGHTA and CDR2 is FQGNSA. The CDR3 sequence is CASSRGTGYQPQHF. In nucleotides, the CDR3 is TGTGCCAGCAGCCGCGGGACAGGGTATCAGCCCCAGCATTTT.